Described below is a single TCR beta chain sequence and its context. Its antigen remains unidentified. Base quality data are lacking; no much larger clone is found one base away. The collaborating institutions used their own protocols to collect whole blood in K2EDTA tubes. For TCRbeta analysis, collaborator samples were shipped as frozen whole blood, as isolated PBMCs, or as DNA extracted from either sample type. Reading the germline V gene (reference sequence) gives CDR1 MNHEY and CDR2 SMNVEV. Measured from the cysteine to the phenylalanine, the CDR3 is 18 residues long. Only the CDR3 portion is preserved as DNA: 54 bases, with reading frame beginning at the first base. V loses 3 bases at its end and J loses 2 bases; junction bases beyond the gene matches: 12. This sample stems from a study of blood T cell repertoires in COVID-19 (dated by TCRdb to 2019 to 2021). For context, the study as a whole: Samples from collaborators originated in the United States, Italy and Spain and spanned both the acute and convalescent phases of COVID-19. A de-identified subject ID, COVID-19 status, age in years and sex were almost always included in the sample metadata. The samples were drawn from two sources: the first 160 participants of the ongoing ImmuneRACE study, and about 1,300 subjects contributed by 6 global collaborators. Where HLA class I and class II types were available, the types were taken from metadata supplied by the sample provider, not from assay-based typing. Subjects who had been exposed to COVID-19, were actively infected with it, or had recovered from it provided the deeply sampled blood TCRbeta repertoires that made up the dataset. The prospective study material was composed of cDNA or gDNA derived from T cells, B-cell-depleted T cells, or PBMCs. The repertoires were made available in a free public database intended to serve as a resource for research on the immune response to SARS-CoV-2. Beyond this particular receptor, the publication reports: The quantity of clinical and demographic metadata differed by source and by participant and was supplied without curation.

TCRbeta CDR3 regions were amplified from genomic DNA using the immunoSEQ Assay, a bias-controlled multiplex PCR. Per the original workflow: The number of nucleated cells in each sample was estimated by amplification of reference gene primers within the assay. To quantify the absolute abundance of each unique TCRbeta CDR3 rearrangement, sequence reads were collapsed and filtered. Productive Simpson clonality was computed per sample as the square root of Simpson's diversity index over productive rearrangements. TCRdb re-hosts the immuneACCESS table, in-frame sequences only. Its copies lack some clones; in the studies checked, an unresolved V gene accounts for under half of them, and the cause for the rest is not known. The D gene and trimming were derived from the DNA, and the V and J assignments and clone size from that table. The sample table holds 150,000 or so clones, of which roughly 90% were seen once. The top ten constitute over 15% of the sample.

The rearrangement joined TRBV27 to TRBJ2-3; 9 bases in the middle match TRBD1. Sequenced: peripheral blood. The clonotype comes from a man between 60 and 70 years old with active or convalescent COVID-19. The nucleotide sequence reads TGTGCCAGCAGTTTGGGGATGTACAGGGGGCTTGTCACAGATACGCAGTATTTT. The translation is CASSLGMYRGLVTDTQYF.